This TCR beta chain was obtained from a study of blood T cell repertoires in COVID-19. Looking at the study overall: Acute-phase and convalescent COVID-19 samples originated in the United States, Italy and Spain.

Generated by immunoSEQ multiplex PCR, the TCRdb table keeps only in-frame clones and is missing some. The data show some 200,000 clones, more than 80% seen once. The CDR3 is 14 amino acids. The V gene's germline CDR1 is MNHNS and CDR2 SASEGT. V lost 3 bases to trimming and J lost 3 bases, with 10 bases between them. The chain employs TRBV6-1 and TRBJ2-3, with D possibly being TRBD1 (6 bases). The TCR sequence derives from a middle-aged woman with COVID-19, enrolled during active disease. Input material: peripheral blood. The CDR3 loop reads CASSDNRVTDTQYF. The CDR3 DNA reads as TGTGCCAGCAGTGATAACAGGGTTACAGATACGCAGTATTTT.